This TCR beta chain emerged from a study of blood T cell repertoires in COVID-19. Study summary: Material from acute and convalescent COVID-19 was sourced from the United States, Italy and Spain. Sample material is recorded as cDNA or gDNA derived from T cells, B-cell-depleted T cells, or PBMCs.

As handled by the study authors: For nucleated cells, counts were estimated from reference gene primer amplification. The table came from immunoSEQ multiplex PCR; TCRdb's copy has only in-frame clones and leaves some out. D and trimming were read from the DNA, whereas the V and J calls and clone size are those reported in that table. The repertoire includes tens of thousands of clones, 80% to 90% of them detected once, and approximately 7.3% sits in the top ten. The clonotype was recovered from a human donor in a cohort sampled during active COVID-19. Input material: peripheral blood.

The CDR3 reads CASSRAAGGPTGELFF. In DNA form, the CDR3 reads TGCGCCAGCAGCAGGGCCGCGGGGGGGCCCACCGGGGAGCTGTTTTTT. The chain carries TRBV5-1 and TRBJ2-2; TRBD2 agrees at 9 bases. Looked up from germline, CDR1 is SGHRS and CDR2 is YFSETQ. Losses at the gene ends were 4 bases for V and 4 bases for J; bases not matched to a gene: 8. The length of the CDR3 is 16 residues.